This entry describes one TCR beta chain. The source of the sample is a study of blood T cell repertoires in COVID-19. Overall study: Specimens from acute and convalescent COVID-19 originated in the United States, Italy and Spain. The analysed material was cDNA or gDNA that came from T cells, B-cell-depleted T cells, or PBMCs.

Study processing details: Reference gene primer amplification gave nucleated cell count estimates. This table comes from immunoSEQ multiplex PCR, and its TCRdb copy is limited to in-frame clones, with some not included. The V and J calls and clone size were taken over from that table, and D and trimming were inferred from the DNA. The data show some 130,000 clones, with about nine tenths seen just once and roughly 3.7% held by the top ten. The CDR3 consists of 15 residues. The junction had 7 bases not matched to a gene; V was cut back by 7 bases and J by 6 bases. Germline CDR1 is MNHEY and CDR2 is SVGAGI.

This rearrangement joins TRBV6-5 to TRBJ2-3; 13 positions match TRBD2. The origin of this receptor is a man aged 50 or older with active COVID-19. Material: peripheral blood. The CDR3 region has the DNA TGTGCCAGCAACATACTAGCGGGAGGGCCGGATACGCAGTATTTT. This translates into CASNILAGGPDTQYF.